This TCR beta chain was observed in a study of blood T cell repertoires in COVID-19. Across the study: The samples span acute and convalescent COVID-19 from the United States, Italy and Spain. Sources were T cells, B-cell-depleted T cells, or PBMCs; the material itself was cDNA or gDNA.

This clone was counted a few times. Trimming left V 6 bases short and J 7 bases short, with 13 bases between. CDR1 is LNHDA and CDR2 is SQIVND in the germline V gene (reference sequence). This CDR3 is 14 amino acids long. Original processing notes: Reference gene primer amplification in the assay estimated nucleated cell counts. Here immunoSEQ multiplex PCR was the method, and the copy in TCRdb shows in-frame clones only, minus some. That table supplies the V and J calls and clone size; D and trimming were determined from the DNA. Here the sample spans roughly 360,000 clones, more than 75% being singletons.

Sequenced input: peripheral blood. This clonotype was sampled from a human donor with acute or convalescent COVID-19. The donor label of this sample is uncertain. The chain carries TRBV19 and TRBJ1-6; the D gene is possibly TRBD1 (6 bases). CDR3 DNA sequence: TGTGCCAGTAGGTACAGGGAGTGGAATTCACCCCTCCACTTT. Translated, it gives CASRYREWNSPLHF.